This TCR beta chain was sequenced in a study of long-term antiretroviral therapy in people with HIV. Regarding the study as a whole: Repertoires looked antigen-experienced, with only a slight naive shift after ART.

This was the immunoSEQ v3.0 assay at survey level. Here immunoSEQ multiplex PCR was the method, and the copy in TCRdb shows in-frame clones only, minus some. The sample has 20,000 to 30,000 clones; approximately 80% are singletons. On this clone: Its matching antigen is unknown.

Per individual, the PBMC samples numbered at least one pre-ART and at least two post-ART. Germline V gives CDR1 MRHNA, CDR2 SNTAGT. Germline trimming cut 6 bases from V and 0 bases from J; bases unmatched to any gene: 10. The CDR3 has 17 residues. The receptor was isolated from a man aged 30-40 years with HIV. The chain employs TRBV6-4 and TRBJ1-2; 10 nucleotides match TRBD1. The sequencing used unsorted PBMCs, collected roughly 4.5 years after starting antiretroviral therapy. The CDR3: CASREWDRGPTNYGYTF. The CDR3, as DNA: TGTGCCAGCAGAGAATGGGACAGGGGACCCACTAACTATGGCTACACCTTC.